Below are 11 T cell receptor beta chains sequenced from a single sample in a study of T-cell reconstitution after alpha-beta-depleted transplantation in children. Preparation of the TCRbeta library used unique molecular identifiers. TCRdb used MiXCR to reprocess the PCR reads, holding one entry per CDR3 protein. Among more than 150,000 distinct CDR3 sequences listed, approximately 14% were seen once. Here the sequenced sample was PBMCs from the stem cell graft donor, taken from the stem cell graft. Receptor source: a human donor who donated a stem cell graft to a child with acute lymphoblastic leukemia.

This clonotype was counted at least ten times. This rearrangement joins TRBV20-1 to TRBJ2-5; 7 nucleotides match TRBD2. This CDR3 is built from 13 residues. V gave up 0 bases and J gave up 7 bases; unmatched junction bases: 5. Germline CDR1 and CDR2: DFQATT and SNEGSKA (reference sequence). The CDR3 loop reads CSARDPREGTQYF. The CDR3 DNA is TGCAGTGCTAGAGACCCCAGGGAGGGGACCCAGTACTTC.

This chain connects TRBV18 to TRBJ2-3, with TRBD2 matching over 10 bases. This CDR3 spans 17 amino acids. Germline-derived CDR1 and CDR2 are KGHSH and LQKENI. V was pared by 0 bases and J by 2 bases, with 5 bases of the junction left unmatched. CDR3 amino acids: CASSPPEREGPTDTQYF. The CDR3 region has the DNA TGTGCCAGCTCACCACCCGAGCGGGAGGGCCCCACAGATACGCAGTATTTT.

This clonotype was observed a handful of times. The V and J genes are TRBV6-1 and TRBJ2-2; D uncertain. V lost 7 bases to trimming and J lost 5 bases, with 11 bases between them. This CDR3 is built from 13 residues. Germline V gene data show CDR1 as MNHNS and CDR2 as SASEGT. The DNA of the CDR3 is TGTGCCAGCACCTCTACTAAAACCGGGGAGCTGTTTTTT. It translates to CASTSTKTGELFF.

This clonotype has at least ten counts. This sequence joins TRBV11-3 and TRBJ2-7; D is unresolved. This CDR3 contains 13 residues. Germline V gene data show CDR1 as SGHNT and CDR2 as YENEEA. The V end was cut by 2 bases, the J end by 4 bases, with 9 bases between. CDR3 coding DNA: TGTGCCAGCAGCTTATTGTATCCGTACGAGCAGTACTTC. Protein product: CASSLLYPYEQYF.

As concerns this clonotype: A read error is possible here, since a much larger clone lies one base away. The chain recombines TRBV5-5 with TRBJ2-1, with D maybe TRBD1 (6 bases). The CDR3 totals 16 residues. The germline gives CDR1 SGHKS, CDR2 YYEKEE (reference sequence). Trimming shortened V by 3 bases and J by 8 bases, and 21 bases separated the two germline ends. DNA of the CDR3: TGTGCCAGCAGCTGGGCCCGCTTTCAGGGGAACGATGAGCAGTTCTTC. Amino acid sequence: CASSWARFQGNDEQFF.

The chain combines TRBV12-3 or TRBV12-4 with TRBJ2-1; D gene ambiguous. V was trimmed by 4 bases and J by 13 bases, leaving 14 bases between them. The CDR3 loop spans 12 amino acids. Written as DNA, the CDR3 is TGTGCCAGCAGTTCTTCTCCCTTGCCCCAGTTCTTC. Translating it yields CASSSSPLPQFF.

The sample holds many counts of this clonotype. V usage is TRBV4-1 and J usage is TRBJ2-7; D call uncertain. This CDR3 spans 14 amino acids. The germline V and J ends were trimmed by 1 base and 2 bases, with 9 bases remaining between them. Germline CDR1 and CDR2: MGHRA and YSYEKL. The CDR3 bases are TGCGCCAGCAGCCAAGTTAGGCAAACCTACGAGCAGTACTTC. This gives the protein CASSQVRQTYEQYF.

This clonotype was seen many times. The rearrangement joins TRBV5-1 to TRBJ1-1; no definite D call. In germline, CDR1 is SGHRS, CDR2 YFSETQ. The CDR3 covers 13 residues. V was shortened by 0 bases and J by 4 bases, with 7 bases between the two germline ends. The CDR3 loop is CASSLGYGTEAFF. CDR3 nucleotides: TGCGCCAGCAGCTTGGGGTATGGCACTGAAGCTTTCTTT. Variable domain in full (rest from reference TRBV5-1 and TRBJ1-1): KAGVTQTPRYLIKTRGQQVTLSCSPISGHRSVSWYQQTPGQGLQFLFEYFSETQRNKGNFPGRFSGRQFSNSRSEMNVSTLELGDSALYLCASSLGYGTEAFFGQGTRLTVV.

This clonotype was seen at least ten times. CDR3 protein: CASRPGGGRETQYF. The CDR3 nucleotides read TGCGCCAGCAGGCCAGGGGGCGGACGAGAGACCCAGTACTTC. The V gene is TRBV5-1, the J gene TRBJ2-5, with 8 bases lining up with TRBD1. With V trimmed by 5 bases and J by 4 bases, 7 bases remained unmatched. This CDR3 has 14 amino acids. CDR1 and CDR2 (germline): SGHRS, YFSETQ.

This clonotype has at least ten counts. The chain is built from TRBV6-2 or TRBV6-3 and TRBJ2-5, with D perhaps matching TRBD1 (6 bases). The CDR3 totals 16 residues. Per the germline V gene, CDR1 is MNHEY and CDR2 is SVGEGT. The V end lost 5 bases, the J end lost 0 bases, and 16 bases lay between the germline ends. This CDR3 is CASSPRTATDQETQYF. CDR3 in DNA: TGTGCCAGCAGTCCCCGGACAGCCACTGACCAAGAGACCCAGTACTTC.

V is TRBV5-1 and J is TRBJ2-3; perhaps TRBD2 as D (7 bases). CDR1 and CDR2 (germline): SGHRS, YFSETQ. The CDR3 has 16 amino acids. Trimming took 1 base from V and 5 from J, leaving 17 bases between them. The CDR3 coding sequence is TGCGCCAGCAGCTTGCAAGCGGGACAAGGGGGAGATACGCAGTATTTT. As protein: CASSLQAGQGGDTQYF.